The sequence of this T cell receptor (beta chain) was determined in a study of T cell responses to AZD1222 COVID-19 vaccine. This CDR3 spans 16 amino acids. Germline CDR1 is SGHRS and CDR2 is YFSETQ. The junction had 8 bases not matched to a gene; V was cut back by 0 bases and J by 7 bases. Assay used: immunoSEQ multiplex PCR; TCRdb lists only in-frame clones, some missing. The repertoire has roughly 150,000 clones, over 90% of them found once; the top ten carry less than 2.5%. This TCR derives from an adult in good health. The chain combines TRBV5-1 with TRBJ2-7; the match to TRBD2 covers 12 bases. The sequences come from peripheral blood, collected on day 0 of AZD1222 vaccination. The CDR3 is CASSLALLAGGGEQYF. The CDR3 DNA sequence: TGCGCCAGCAGCTTGGCCCTACTAGCGGGGGGCGGAGAGCAGTACTTC.